This T cell receptor (beta chain) was sequenced during a study of T cells in Graves' hyperthyroidism and ophthalmopathy. RNA transcripts gave rise to amplified TCR beta CDR3 regions. The primer set for the first-round RT-PCR of the TCR CDR3 was HTBI. TCRdb fed the multiplex PCR reads into MiXCR, producing one record per CDR3 protein. Of a few hundred thousand distinct CDR3 sequences in the sample, about 45% were seen once. Hyperthyroidism had been newly diagnosed in patients aged 18 to 65, and its duration was under 2 months. The germline CDR1 and CDR2 sequences are DFQATT and SNEGSKA (reference sequence). Trimming left V 3 bases short and J 10 bases short, with 15 bases between. The CDR3 length is 12 residues. This clonotype has a count of ten or more.

The TCR sequence derives from a woman between 18 and 29 years old with Graves' hyperthyroidism. The sequenced sample consisted of peripheral blood or thyroid tissue (not recorded which). The chain links TRBV20-1 to TRBJ1-1; D perhaps matches TRBD1 (5 bases). The DNA for the CDR3 is TGCAGTGCTAGTCTGCGGGGGGTGCGAGCTTTCTTT. Its protein product is CSASLRGVRAFF.